These T cell receptor beta chains were read from a single sample in a study of cytomegalovirus exposure and HLA in healthy donors. Sequencing used immunoSEQ multiplex PCR; TCRdb keeps in-frame clones, though not all of them. Of approximately 90,000 clones listed, around 77% are singletons. Material for sequencing was PBMCs. The source of these receptors is a man aged 25 to 40 in good health and CMV-seronegative. Both conserved end residues are part of each CDR3. The D gene is left open where the match is weak.

cdr3_length | d_call | v_call | cdr3_aa
15 | . | TRBV10-2 | CASSRDRSSYNEQFF
13 | . | TRBV28 | CASSPPGDYGYTF
14 | . | TRBV30 | CAWSPITEGLGAFF
14 | . | TRBV19 | CASWAGLGGNTIYF
15 | . | TRBV11-2 | CASSLDLPGPYEQYF
10 | . | TRBV20-1 | CSVHNTEAFF
14 | TRBD1 | TRBV7-8 | CASSTRQGENGYTF
15 | . | TRBV19 | CASSPRLAGSYEQYF
15 | . | TRBV10-1 | CASSEMGGSFNEQYF
13 | . | TRBV5-5 | CASSRDTAYEQYF
13 | . | TRBV6-5 | CASSIRDNYEQYF
15 | . | TRBV5-4 | CASSLRRGESSAQYF
14 | . | TRBV6-5 | CASSYERIHGEQFF
15 | . | TRBV7-2 | CASSLVEGVGRGYTF
14 | TRBD1 | TRBV5-4 | CASSRQGAGETQYF
19 | . | TRBV4-3 | CASSQELVRSAGSGNTIYF
15 | TRBD2 | TRBV6-5 | CASSYSGRVQETQYF
12 | TRBD2 | TRBV19 | CASSWGGDEQFF
13 | . | TRBV19 | CASSRGSTGELFF
17 | TRBD1 | TRBV27 | CASSFIQGAQGNTEAFF
14 | TRBD1 | TRBV5-1 | CASSSGTGVEKLFF
17 | . | TRBV2 | CASSENGGADSYNEQFF
14 | . | TRBV6-1 | CASSSGSGANVLTF
15 | TRBD2 | TRBV11-2 | CASSLAGRESDTQYF
15 | TRBD1 | TRBV19 | CASSTWTGLREKLFF
15 | TRBD2 | TRBV5-4 | CASSLLAGNTDTQYF